The 18 T cell receptor beta chains given below trace back to one sample, sequenced in a study of blood T cell repertoires in COVID-19. Assay used: immunoSEQ multiplex PCR; TCRdb lists only in-frame clones, some missing. Altogether 55,000 to 70,000 clones are present, 88% being singletons, with the ten largest covering roughly a tenth. Sequencing used PBMCs or T cells enriched from blood (not recorded which). The origin of the receptors is a woman between 40 and 55 years old who had recovered from COVID-19.

The V gene is TRBV13, the J gene TRBJ1-5; no reliable D call. V was clipped by 6 bases and J by 4 bases, with 7 bases between them. There are 12 residues in the CDR3. Per the germline V gene, CDR1 is PRHDT and CDR2 is FYEKMQ (reference sequence). The CDR3 bases are TGTGCCAGCAGGAGAGGTAATCAGCCCCAGCATTTT. As protein: CASRRGNQPQHF.

This chain connects TRBV11-3 to TRBJ2-2; D is ambiguous. Trimming removed 3 bases at V and 1 base at J, with 6 bases between. The V gene's germline CDR1 is SGHNT and CDR2 YENEEA. The CDR3 is 14 amino acids. The CDR3, as DNA: TGTGCCAGCAGCTTCCGACAGAACACCGGGGAGCTGTTTTTT. It specifies CASSFRQNTGELFF.

In this sample, this clone turned up once. The chain couples TRBV11-2 to TRBJ1-2; D unclear. V was trimmed by 1 base and J by 6 bases, leaving 12 bases between them. The germline V gene has CDR1 SGHAT and CDR2 FQNNGV. The CDR3 totals 14 residues. CDR3 sequence reads: CASSLALRPHGYTF. CDR3 DNA: TGTGCCAGCAGCTTAGCCCTCAGGCCCCATGGCTACACCTTC.

The rearrangement uses TRBV19 and TRBJ2-2, with 10 bases aligning to TRBD1. The CDR3 covers 14 residues. Germline CDR1 reads LNHDA; CDR2 reads SQIVND (reference sequence). Trimming at V came to 7 bases and at J to 4 bases, leaving 3 bases not matched to a gene. The CDR3 DNA sequence: TGTGCCAGTACCGACAGGGGGCTCACCGGGGAGCTGTTTTTT. Translation gives CASTDRGLTGELFF.

The J gene is TRBJ2-3, the V gene TRBV7-8, with D perhaps TRBD1 (6 bases). The germline V and J ends were trimmed by 3 bases and 2 bases, with 18 bases remaining between them. This CDR3 comprises 17 residues. Germline V gene sequence: CDR1 SGHVS, CDR2 FQNEAQ. The CDR3 coding sequence is TGTGCCAGCAGCTTTCGACCGGGACACCGATCCACAGATACGCAGTATTTT. Protein sequence: CASSFRPGHRSTDTQYF. Combining the CDR3 with reference TRBV7-8 and TRBJ2-3 gives the whole variable domain GAGVSQSPRYKVAKRGQDVALRCDPISGHVSLFWYQQALGQGPEFLTYFQNEAQLDKSGLPSDRFFAERPEGSVSTLKIQRTQQEDSAVYLCASSFRPGHRSTDTQYFGPGTRLTVL.

This clone occurred once. The chain is built from TRBV11-2 and TRBJ2-3; D uncertain. Trimming removed 3 bases from V and 4 bases from J, with 8 bases in between. Germline V lookup: CDR1 SGHAT, CDR2 FQNNGV. The CDR3 is 13 amino acids. CDR3 nucleotide sequence: TGTGCCAGCAGCTTGGGCCGCGCAGATACGCAGTATTTT. Its translation: CASSLGRADTQYF.

This clone was found once. This chain joins TRBV7-2 and TRBJ1-1; D uncertain. Trimming stripped 2 bases from V and 5 bases from J, with 12 bases between. The length of the CDR3 is 14 residues. CDR1 is SGHTA and CDR2 is FQGNSA in the germline V gene. CDR3 DNA: TGTGCCAGCAGCTTATATGTGGGAGTGACTGAAGCTTTCTTT. It translates to CASSLYVGVTEAFF.

The chain is built from TRBV9 and TRBJ2-7; D may be TRBD1 (5 bases). The CDR3 covers 16 residues. The germline V and J ends were trimmed by 3 bases and 2 bases, with 18 bases remaining between them. Per the germline V gene, CDR1 is SGDLS and CDR2 is YYNGEE. The CDR3 sequence is CASSAHDSAITYEQYF. Here the CDR3 DNA reads TGTGCCAGCAGCGCCCACGACAGCGCTATAACCTACGAGCAGTACTTC.

The V and J genes are TRBV13 and TRBJ1-6, with D hard to call. Trimming took 0 bases from V and 7 from J, leaving 16 bases between them. Germline CDR1 is PRHDT and CDR2 is FYEKMQ (reference sequence). The CDR3 length is 17 residues. The DNA of the CDR3 is TGTGCCAGCAGCTTAGGGTCCGGGAATGCCTTCAATTCACCCCTCCACTTT. Translated, it gives CASSLGSGNAFNSPLHF.

This chain uses TRBV11-2 with TRBJ2-2; TRBD1 matches at 9 bases. The CDR3 sequence is 15 residues long. V was pared by 8 bases and J by 1 base, with 5 bases of the junction left unmatched. CDR1 is SGHAT, CDR2 FQNNGV, per germline. The CDR3 region is CASRWGQGNTGELFF. CDR3 sequence (DNA): TGTGCCAGCCGTTGGGGACAGGGGAACACCGGGGAGCTGTTTTTT.

This chain uses TRBV7-6 with TRBJ2-2; possibly TRBD1 for D (6 bases). The V end was cut by 5 bases, the J end by 0 bases, with 10 bases between. Germline loops: CDR1 SGHVS, CDR2 FNYEAQ. This CDR3 has 15 residues. This CDR3 is CASSPQGANTGELFF. CDR3 in DNA: TGTGCCAGCAGCCCACAGGGTGCGAACACCGGGGAGCTGTTTTTT. Full variable domain (remainder filled in from reference TRBV7-6 and TRBJ2-2): GAGVSQSPRYKVTKRGQDVALRCDPISGHVSLYWYRQALGQGPEFLTYFNYEAQQDKSGLPNDRFSAERPEGSISTLTIQRTEQRDSAMYRCASSPQGANTGELFFGEGSRLTVL.

This rearrangement joins TRBV27 to TRBJ1-2, with TRBD1 as a possible D gene (5 bases). Per germline, CDR1 MNHEY and CDR2 SMNVEV (reference sequence). The CDR3 contains 14 residues. The V end was cut by 2 bases, the J end by 4 bases, with 11 bases between. The CDR3 here is CASSLSGGSYGYTF. The CDR3 DNA reads as TGTGCCAGCAGTTTAAGCGGGGGGAGCTATGGCTACACCTTC.

The chain employs TRBV19 and TRBJ2-2; D gene ambiguous. V was shortened by 5 bases and J by 0 bases, with 10 bases between the two germline ends. The germline V gene encodes CDR1 LNHDA and CDR2 SQIVND (reference sequence). The CDR3 spans 15 residues. This CDR3 reads CASSVSGPNTGELFF. Written as DNA, the CDR3 is TGTGCCAGTAGTGTCAGTGGCCCGAACACCGGGGAGCTGTTTTTT.

The CDR3 DNA is TGTGCCAGCAGCTTGGCCGGGCGGGCCACTGAAGCTTTCTTT. This sequence encodes CASSLAGRATEAFF. The chain employs TRBV5-8 and TRBJ1-1; D is uncertain. Trimming removed 0 bases at V and 4 bases at J, with 10 bases between. Germline V gives CDR1 SGHTS, CDR2 YDEGEE. The CDR3 length is 14 residues. Complete variable domain (other parts from reference TRBV5-8 and TRBJ1-1): EAGVTQSPTHLIKTRGQQATLRCSPISGHTSVYWYQQALGLGLQFLLWYDEGEERNRGNFPPRFSGRQFPNYSSELNVNALELEDSALYLCASSLAGRATEAFFGQGTRLTVV.

The rearrangement joins TRBV7-8 to TRBJ2-2, with 8 bases that match TRBD2. Trimming removed 5 bases from V and 5 bases from J; junction bases left unmatched: 7. Per the germline V gene, CDR1 is SGHVS and CDR2 is FQNEAQ. This CDR3 is 15 amino acids long. CDR3 bases: TGTGCCAGCAGCCTCGGGCAGCGGGGGACCGGGGAGCTGTTTTTT. Its translation is CASSLGQRGTGELFF. Complete variable domain (other parts from reference TRBV7-8 and TRBJ2-2): GAGVSQSPRYKVAKRGQDVALRCDPISGHVSLFWYQQALGQGPEFLTYFQNEAQLDKSGLPSDRFFAERPEGSVSTLKIQRTQQEDSAVYLCASSLGQRGTGELFFGEGSRLTVL.

The chain has TRBV6-5 and TRBJ1-5; perhaps TRBD1 as D (5 bases). V lost 7 bases to trimming and J lost 0 bases, with 10 bases between them. The CDR3 has 14 amino acids. The germline V gene has CDR1 MNHEY and CDR2 SVGAGI. CDR3 region: CASNDRNSNQPQHF. CDR3 nucleotide sequence: TGTGCCAGCAACGACAGAAATAGCAATCAGCCCCAGCATTTT.

V and J are TRBV28 and TRBJ1-1; 9 bases fit TRBD1. V gave up 6 bases and J gave up 2 bases; unmatched junction bases: 7. The germline V gene has CDR1 MDHEN and CDR2 SYDVKM. The CDR3 spans 15 residues. CDR3 region: CASSLQGAGNTEAFF. The CDR3 nucleotides read TGTGCCAGCAGCCTACAGGGGGCCGGAAACACTGAAGCTTTCTTT.

V is TRBV15 and J is TRBJ1-5; TRBD1 might be the D (5 bases). The CDR3 is 15 amino acids. Germline CDR1 is LNHNV and CDR2 is YYDKDF (reference sequence). V lost 0 bases and J 6 bases, leaving 12 bases between the germline ends. This CDR3 is CATSRDQGFFQPQHF. The CDR3 nucleotides are TGTGCCACCAGCAGAGATCAGGGCTTTTTTCAGCCCCAGCATTTT.